The clone carrying this TCR beta chain turned up a few times. The 5'RACE template-switching step produced TCR cDNA and added a universal primer site and UMIs. TCRdb passed the 5' RACE reads through MiXCR, listing each CDR3 protein once. The data show 200,000 to 300,000 distinct CDR3 sequences, approximately 6.7% seen once. Germline V gene data show CDR1 as SQVTM and CDR2 as ANQGSEA. V was pared by 1 base and J by 5 bases, with 13 bases between. The CDR3 spans 14 residues. This sample was included in a study of T cells after yellow fever vaccination. V usage is TRBV29-1 and J usage is TRBJ2-3; D may correspond to TRBD1 or TRBD2 (5 bases each). This specimen consisted of CD4+ T cells sorted from PBMCs, obtained on the day of the yellow fever booster vaccination. The source is a young man who received the YFV17D yellow fever vaccine. This CDR3 is CSVEGEGRKDTQYF. CDR3 nucleotides: TGCAGCGTTGAAGGCGAGGGGCGAAAAGATACGCAGTATTTT.